A single sample is the source of the 2 T cell receptor beta chains below, sequenced in a study of cytomegalovirus exposure and HLA in healthy donors. It was with 60 Vbeta and 13 Jbeta primers that the PCR ran. TCRdb's table, derived via immunoSEQ multiplex PCR, lists solely in-frame clones and lacks some. The top ten clones hold about 6.8% of a sample with 53,000 or so clones, approximately 75% of them seen once. Sequencing was carried out using PBMCs. These receptors all stem from a man aged 25-45 years in good health and CMV-seropositive.

The chain is built from TRBV6-5 and TRBJ1-2; D is ambiguous. Trimming left V 2 bases short and J 8 bases short, with 12 bases between. Germline V CDR1 and CDR2: MNHEY, SVGAGI. The CDR3 consists of 13 residues. The CDR3 loop is CASSYRPAGGYTF. The CDR3 bases are TGTGCCAGCAGTTACCGACCTGCCGGGGGCTACACCTTC.

V gene TRBV6-5 combines with J gene TRBJ2-7; 9 nucleotides align to TRBD1. The ends lost 2 bases at V and 2 bases at J; junction bases unmatched: 4. The germline V gene encodes CDR1 MNHEY and CDR2 SVGAGI. The CDR3 sequence is 15 residues long. The CDR3 loop reads CASSYARDRAYEQYF. The CDR3 bases are TGTGCCAGCAGTTACGCCCGGGACAGGGCCTACGAGCAGTACTTC.